This TCR beta chain appears in the sequencing data of a study of blood T cell repertoires in COVID-19. Across the whole study: The samples span acute and convalescent COVID-19 from the United States, Italy and Spain. T cells, B-cell-depleted T cells, or PBMCs supplied cDNA or gDNA.

Which cohort a participant joined came from the clinical history participants gave. Authors' processing steps: Researchers report that nucleated cell counts were estimated from reference gene primer amplification. Assay used: immunoSEQ multiplex PCR; TCRdb lists only in-frame clones, some missing. The V and J calls and clone size were taken over from that table, and D and trimming were inferred from the DNA. The sample contains 250,000 to 300,000 clones, about 90% of which appear only once. Sample: PBMCs or T cells enriched from blood (not recorded which). The sequence derives from a human donor in a cohort exposed to, infected with or recovered from COVID-19 (not recorded which). The donor label of this sample is uncertain.

The CDR3 loop is CASRGGYSNQPQHF. In nucleotides, the CDR3 is TGTGCCAGCAGGGGGGGATATAGCAATCAGCCCCAGCATTTT. The chain uses TRBV2 and TRBJ1-5; a weak D match, TRBD1 (5 bases). V lost 6 bases to trimming and J lost 0 bases, with 9 bases between them. The germline gives CDR1 SNHLY, CDR2 FYNNEI. The CDR3 sequence is 14 residues long.